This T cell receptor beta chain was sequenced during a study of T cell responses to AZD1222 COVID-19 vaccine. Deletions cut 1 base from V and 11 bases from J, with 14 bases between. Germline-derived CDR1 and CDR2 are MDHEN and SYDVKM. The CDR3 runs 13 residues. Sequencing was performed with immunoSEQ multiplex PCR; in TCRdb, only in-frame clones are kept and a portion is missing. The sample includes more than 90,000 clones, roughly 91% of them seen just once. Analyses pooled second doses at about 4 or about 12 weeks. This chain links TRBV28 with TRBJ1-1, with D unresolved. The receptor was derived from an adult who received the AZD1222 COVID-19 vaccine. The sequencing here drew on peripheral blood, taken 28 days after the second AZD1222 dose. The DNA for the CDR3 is TGTGCCAGCAGTTTATTTGGGAGCGAGAGGGCTTTCTTT. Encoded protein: CASSLFGSERAFF.